This TCR beta chain was found in a study of blood T cell repertoires in COVID-19. The CDR3 runs 14 residues. Unmatched junction bases numbered 8, after V lost 3 bases and J lost 8 bases. Per germline, CDR1 GTSNPN and CDR2 SVGIG (reference sequence). The method was immunoSEQ multiplex PCR; TCRdb's version includes in-frame clones alone and lacks a portion of them. The sample has about 360,000 clones, approximately 86% seen once. The source is a woman in her sixties or seventies with COVID-19, enrolled during active disease. The J gene is TRBJ1-4, the V gene TRBV30; 8 nucleotides match TRBD1. What was sequenced was peripheral blood. CDR3 protein: CAWSRQGATEKLFF. The CDR3 DNA reads as TGTGCCTGGAGCCGGCAGGGGGCGACGGAAAAACTGTTTTTT.